These 20 T cell receptor beta chains were all obtained from the same sample, sequenced in a study of OX40 agonist ivuxolimab in advanced cancers. Generated by immunoSEQ multiplex PCR, the TCRdb table keeps only in-frame clones and is missing some. This table has about 19,000 clones, about 75% appearing once. Sequencing used CD4+ or CD8+ T cells sorted from blood, obtained in a trial of the OX40 agonist ivuxolimab. These receptors came from an adult with an advanced solid tumor such as melanoma, head and neck, liver or kidney cancer.

The chain uses TRBV5-1 and TRBJ2-5, with D possibly matching TRBD1 (5 bases). V was cut by 0 bases and J by 2 bases, with 17 bases left in between. The CDR3 has 17 amino acids. Germline V CDR1 and CDR2: SGHRS, YFSETQ. Here the CDR3 DNA reads TGCGCCAGCAGCTTGGCCCGACAGATAGTTACACAAGAGACCCAGTACTTC. Residues: CASSLARQIVTQETQYF.

A note on this clone: Other DNA sequences within the sample encode an identical CDR3. The chain links TRBV7-8 to TRBJ2-1; 11 positions match TRBD2. Germline CDR1 and CDR2: SGHVS and FQNEAQ. The CDR3 spans 15 residues. V shed 5 bases, J shed 4 bases, and the junction held 4 bases outside the gene matches. CDR3 loop: CASSPGLAVYNEQFF. DNA of the CDR3: TGTGCCAGCAGCCCGGGACTAGCGGTTTACAATGAGCAGTTCTTC. The full variable domain, rest sourced from reference TRBV7-8 and TRBJ2-1, is GAGVSQSPRYKVAKRGQDVALRCDPISGHVSLFWYQQALGQGPEFLTYFQNEAQLDKSGLPSDRFFAERPEGSVSTLKIQRTQQEDSAVYLCASSPGLAVYNEQFFGPGTRLTVL.

The V call is TRBV11-2, the J call TRBJ2-7; D is ambiguous. The CDR3 is 12 amino acids. The V end was cut by 4 bases, the J end by 0 bases, with 4 bases between. CDR1 SGHAT and CDR2 FQNNGV come from the germline V gene. The CDR3 DNA reads as TGTGCCAGCAGCTGGAGCTCCTACGAGCAGTACTTC. It codes for CASSWSSYEQYF. Based on the CDR3 plus reference TRBV11-2 and TRBJ2-7, the full variable domain is EAGVAQSPRYKIIEKRQSVAFWCNPISGHATLYWYQQILGQGPKLLIQFQNNGVVDDSQLPKDRFSAERLKGVDSTLKIQPAKLEDSAVYLCASSWSSYEQYFGPGTRLTVT.

The chain couples TRBV7-7 to TRBJ2-5, with D possibly being TRBD2 (6 bases). CDR3 size: 15 residues. Trimming left V 6 bases short and J 2 bases short, with 16 bases between. The germline CDR1 and CDR2 sequences are SSHAT and FNYEAQ (reference sequence). The CDR3 nucleotides read TGTGCCAGCAGTTCCGGGAGAGGTTATCAAGAGACCCAGTACTTC. Its protein is CASSSGRGYQETQYF.

This clone was seen only once. V is TRBV6-6 and J is TRBJ1-3, with D possibly TRBD1 on 6 matching bases. V lost 4 bases and J 2 bases, leaving 12 bases between the germline ends. CDR1 is MNHNY and CDR2 is SVGAGI in the germline V gene (reference sequence). The CDR3 runs to 15 residues. CDR3 in amino acids: CASSSGGGPGNTIYF. The CDR3 DNA sequence: TGTGCCAGCAGTTCGGGAGGGGGGCCTGGAAACACCATATATTTT.

This clone was counted a few times. This chain uses TRBV4-3 with TRBJ2-7; D gene ambiguous. There are 13 residues in the CDR3. V was cut by 2 bases and J by 5 bases, with 10 bases left in between. Per the germline V gene, CDR1 is LGHNA and CDR2 is YSLEER. The DNA of the CDR3 is TGCGCCAGCAGCCAACCCACCGCGGACGAGCAGTACTTC. Translating it yields CASSQPTADEQYF.

This chain links TRBV7-6 with TRBJ2-6; perhaps TRBD1 as D (6 bases). The V gene lost 1 base and the J gene lost 0 bases, with 25 bases spanning the gap. The germline V gene encodes CDR1 SGHVS and CDR2 FNYEAQ. The CDR3 totals 22 residues. The CDR3 loop reads CASSLEPPGSGDGSSGANVLTF. For the CDR3, the DNA is TGTGCCAGCAGCTTAGAACCCCCAGGGTCAGGGGATGGGAGCTCTGGGGCCAACGTCCTGACTTTC. Full variable domain (outside the CDR3, taken from reference TRBV7-6 and TRBJ2-6): GAGVSQSPRYKVTKRGQDVALRCDPISGHVSLYWYRQALGQGPEFLTYFNYEAQQDKSGLPNDRFSAERPEGSISTLTIQRTEQRDSAMYRCASSLEPPGSGDGSSGANVLTFGAGSRLTVL.

This sequence joins TRBV7-9 and TRBJ2-2; TRBD1 matches at 10 bases. V lost 2 bases to trimming and J lost 5 bases; unmatched junction nucleotides: 5. The CDR3 covers 16 residues. In germline, CDR1 is SEHNR, CDR2 FQNEAQ (reference sequence). CDR3 sequence (DNA): TGTGCCAGCAGCTTACCCCGGACAGGGGGGACCGGGGAGCTGTTTTTT. Translation gives CASSLPRTGGTGELFF.

The V call is TRBV27, the J call TRBJ2-3; TRBD2 aligns across 7 bases. The V and J ends lost 6 bases and 6 bases, in that order; junction bases with no gene match: 9. Per the germline V gene, CDR1 is MNHEY and CDR2 is SMNVEV (reference sequence). This CDR3 spans 14 amino acids. CDR3 sequence (DNA): TGTGCCAGCAGGTTGGGGGGAGGGGCGGATACGCAGTATTTT. As protein: CASRLGGGADTQYF.

The rearrangement joins TRBV4-3 to TRBJ2-1; 9 bases align to TRBD1. The CDR3 has 15 residues. Germline-derived CDR1 and CDR2 are LGHNA and YSLEER. Losses at the gene ends were 5 bases for V and 7 bases for J; bases not matched to a gene: 9. CDR3 residues: CASSEADRGLNEQFF. Here the CDR3 DNA reads TGCGCCAGCAGCGAAGCGGACAGGGGTTTAAATGAGCAGTTCTTC.

Notes on this clone: With only one base between it and a far larger clone, this is likely a read error. This chain connects TRBV13 to TRBJ1-4; perhaps TRBD1 as D (6 bases). V was cut by 5 bases and J by 4 bases, with 11 bases left in between. Germline V gives CDR1 PRHDT, CDR2 FYEKMQ (reference sequence). This CDR3 region has 14 residues. The chain's CDR3 is CASSQGFGNEKLFF. The CDR3 coding sequence is TGTGCCAGCAGCCAGGGGTTCGGTAATGAAAAACTGTTTTTT.

This chain uses TRBV9 with TRBJ2-2; D is perhaps TRBD2 (5 bases). The germline CDR1 and CDR2 sequences are SGDLS and YYNGEE. The V end lost 4 bases, the J end lost 7 bases, and 8 bases lay between the germline ends. The CDR3 extends over 12 amino acids. CDR3 coding DNA: TGTGCCAGCAGCCCTCGGGGCGGGGAGCTGTTTTTT. Residues: CASSPRGGELFF. The full variable domain, rest sourced from reference TRBV9 and TRBJ2-2, is DSGVTQTPKHLITATGQRVTLRCSPRSGDLSVYWYQQSLDQGLQFLIQYYNGEERAKGNILERFSAQQFPDLHSELNLSSLELGDSALYFCASSPRGGELFFGEGSRLTVL.

This chain uses TRBV5-5 with TRBJ1-1, with D tentatively TRBD1 (5 bases). V was trimmed by 1 base and J by 6 bases, leaving 16 bases between them. Germline V gene lookup returns CDR1 SGHKS and CDR2 YYEKEE (reference sequence). This CDR3 is 15 amino acids long. The CDR3 nucleotides are TGTGCCAGCAGCTTGAGCTGGGGGGATCAGGCTGAAGCTTTCTTT. This codes for CASSLSWGDQAEAFF. Based on the CDR3 plus reference TRBV5-5 and TRBJ1-1, the full variable domain is DAGVTQSPTHLIKTRGQQVTLRCSPISGHKSVSWYQQVLGQGPQFIFQYYEKEERGRGNFPDRFSARQFPNYSSELNVNALLLGDSALYLCASSLSWGDQAEAFFGQGTRLTVV.

The chain recombines TRBV7-3 with TRBJ1-4, with D possibly matching TRBD1 (5 bases). The germline gives CDR1 SGHTA, CDR2 FQGTGA. The CDR3 is 16 amino acids. V lost 5 bases and J lost 0, with 13 bases in between. The CDR3 nucleotides read TGTGCCAGCAGCACGGACATGGGGCCAACTAATGAAAAACTGTTTTTT. It codes for CASSTDMGPTNEKLFF.

The chain combines TRBV9 with TRBJ2-5; D remains ambiguous. Germline V CDR1 and CDR2: SGDLS, YYNGEE. Trimming removed 4 bases at V and 1 base at J, with 5 bases between. The CDR3 has 12 amino acids. The CDR3 reads CASSPGQETQYF. For the CDR3, the DNA is TGTGCCAGCAGCCCCGGCCAAGAGACCCAGTACTTC. Drawing the rest from reference TRBV9 and TRBJ2-5, the complete variable domain is DSGVTQTPKHLITATGQRVTLRCSPRSGDLSVYWYQQSLDQGLQFLIQYYNGEERAKGNILERFSAQQFPDLHSELNLSSLELGDSALYFCASSPGQETQYFGPGTRLLVL.

The chain employs TRBV10-2 and TRBJ2-2; 12 positions agree with TRBD1. The V and J ends lost 6 bases and 3 bases, in that order; junction bases with no gene match: 8. CDR3 length: 17 amino acids. Germline assignment: CDR1 WSHSY and CDR2 SAAADI. The CDR3 is CASRMGTGGLDTGELFF. The DNA for the CDR3 is TGCGCCAGCAGGATGGGGACAGGGGGCTTGGACACCGGGGAGCTGTTTTTT.

This sequence joins TRBV4-3 and TRBJ1-5, with D tentatively TRBD1 (5 bases). The CDR3 runs 15 residues. The V gene's germline CDR1 is LGHNA and CDR2 YSLEER. Trimming left V 0 bases short and J 7 bases short, with 13 bases between. The CDR3 DNA sequence: TGCGCCAGCAGCCAAGATTTAGGGGATGCCCAGCCCCAGCATTTT. As protein: CASSQDLGDAQPQHF.

This clone was detected only a few times. This chain joins TRBV27 and TRBJ2-7; 8 bases fit TRBD1. Per the germline V gene, CDR1 is MNHEY and CDR2 is SMNVEV (reference sequence). V gave up 2 bases and J gave up 0 bases; unmatched junction bases: 3. CDR3 length: 15 residues. CDR3 sequence (DNA): TGTGCCAGCAGTTTACAAACAGGGGGCTCCTACGAGCAGTACTTC. Protein: CASSLQTGGSYEQYF.

The chain links TRBV28 to TRBJ1-1; no reliable D call. The CDR3 runs to 15 residues. The germline V gene encodes CDR1 MDHEN and CDR2 SYDVKM. V was pared by 1 base and J by 8 bases, with 17 bases between. CDR3 sequence reads: CASSLLAVGVNEAFF. CDR3 bases: TGTGCCAGCAGTTTATTGGCTGTCGGGGTAAACGAAGCTTTCTTT.

The genes are TRBV25-1 and TRBJ2-3, with TRBD2 as a possible D gene (6 bases). The CDR3 is 14 residues long. The ends were cut back, 1 base at V and 5 bases at J, with 10 bases in the middle. In germline, CDR1 is MGHDK, CDR2 SYGVNS. The CDR3 here is CASSELRAGDTQYF. The DNA for the CDR3 is TGTGCCAGCAGTGAATTGCGAGCGGGAGATACGCAGTATTTT.